Described below is a single T cell receptor beta chain sequence and its context. Its binding antigen is unknown. No qualities accompany the bases; no much larger clone lies one base away. The sample is drawn from a study of blood T cell repertoires in COVID-19 (dated by TCRdb to the early 2020s). For context, the study as a whole: The collaborator samples originated in the United States, Italy and Spain and spanned the acute and convalescent phases of COVID-19. The repertoires were released in a freely available public database intended as a resource for research on the immune response to SARS-CoV-2. The sample metadata nearly always contained a de-identified subject ID, COVID-19 status, age in years and sex. Where HLA class I and class II types were available, the types were taken from metadata supplied by the sample provider, not from assay-based typing. Subjects who had been exposed to COVID-19, were actively infected with it, or had recovered from it provided the deeply sampled blood TCRbeta repertoires that made up the dataset. Samples came from the ongoing ImmuneRACE study (first 160 participants) plus 1,254 subjects from 6 global collaborators. The material from the prospective study consisted of cDNA or gDNA derived from T cells, B-cell-depleted T cells, or PBMCs. What the research found in general, with its limitations: The amount of clinical and demographic metadata varied by source and participant and was provided uncurated.

Whole blood was collected in K2EDTA tubes by collaborating institutions according to the institutions' own protocols. For TCRbeta analysis, collaborator samples were shipped as frozen whole blood, as isolated PBMCs, or as DNA extracted from either sample type. The CDR3 contains 16 residues, cysteine and phenylalanine counted. Only the CDR3 portion is preserved as DNA: 48 bases, with reading frame beginning at the first base. After removal of 0 bases from V and 8 bases from J, the junction retains 10 bases not matched to a gene. The germline V gene encodes CDR1 LNHNV and CDR2 YYDKDF (reference sequence). TCRbeta CDR3 regions were amplified from genomic DNA by means of the immunoSEQ Assay, a bias-controlled multiplex PCR. From the authors' description of their analysis: The number of nucleated cells in each sample was estimated from the amplification of reference gene primers within the assay. Sequence reads were collapsed and filtered to measure the absolute abundance of every unique TCRbeta CDR3 rearrangement. Productive Simpson clonality was computed per sample as the square root of Simpson's diversity index over productive rearrangements. TCRdb carries this immuneACCESS record with in-frame sequences only. Its versions omit some clonotypes, under half of them owing to an unresolved V gene in the studies checked, with the rest unexplained. The D gene and trimming were derived from the DNA, and the V and J assignments and clone size from that table. The sample table records more than 140,000 clones; around four fifths of these occur just once. The top ten clonotypes cover 1.5% to 2% of the sample.

The origin of this receptor is a human donor in a cohort sampled during active COVID-19. The receptor chain draws on TRBV15 and TRBJ2-4, and 7 bases in between align with TRBD2. What was sequenced was peripheral blood. The nucleotide sequence is given as TGTGCCACCAGCAGAGATAGAACGGGAGGATCGGACATTCAGTACTTC. It encodes CATSRDRTGGSDIQYF.